This T cell receptor beta chain appears in the sequencing data of a study of blood T cell repertoires in COVID-19. Study summary: Sources were T cells, B-cell-depleted T cells, or PBMCs; the material itself was cDNA or gDNA.

This clone was picked up a small number of times. The germline V gene encodes CDR1 MNHNY and CDR2 SVGAGI (reference sequence). The CDR3 has 16 amino acids. J was trimmed by 1 base and V by 6 bases; bases with no gene match: 10. Original processing notes: Reference gene primer amplification gave estimated nucleated cell counts. Some clones are missing from TCRdb's copy, which holds only in-frame ones; the method was immunoSEQ multiplex PCR. D and trimming were read from the DNA, whereas the V and J calls and clone size are those reported in that table. Found here are 200,000 to 300,000 clones, 75% to 90% of them singletons; the top ten hold more than 1.3%.

Sample: peripheral blood. The gene calls are TRBV6-6 and TRBJ1-1, with 8 bases that match TRBD1. The clonotype was recovered from a woman aged 40-49 years who had recovered from COVID-19. Here the CDR3 DNA reads TGTGCCAGCAGCCCTGGGACAGGTCTTACGAACACTGAAGCTTTCTTT. It yields the protein CASSPGTGLTNTEAFF.